Sequencing of this T cell receptor (beta chain) was carried out in a study of cytomegalovirus exposure and HLA in healthy donors. At the level of the study: A prior analysis found about 120 million unique TCR beta sequences from roughly 180 million T cells. Findings and limits, study-wide: Some public TCRs appeared in many individuals, while most sequences were rare. Per a prior analysis, the majority of TCR beta V segments were productive roughly 90% or roughly 30% of the time. The authors confirmed in vitro that three CMV-associated chains were specific for CMV antigens.

Germline assignment: CDR1 SGHRS and CDR2 YFSETQ. The CDR3 spans 15 residues. Trimming stripped 1 base from V and 7 bases from J, with 15 bases between. The PCR made use of 60 Vbeta and 13 Jbeta primers. Only in-frame clones appear in the TCRdb table, and some are missing; sequencing was by immunoSEQ multiplex PCR. The sample shows approximately 110,000 clones, and 2% to 2.5% sits with its ten largest clones. Of note for this clone: Its antigen remains unidentified.

Sequences were obtained from PBMCs. The rearrangement uses TRBV5-1 and TRBJ2-1, with D possibly being TRBD1 (8 bases). The source is a middle-aged man in good health and CMV-seronegative. The CDR3 loop reads CASSLTGGVINEQFF. The CDR3, as DNA: TGCGCCAGCAGCTTGACAGGGGGGGTTATTAATGAGCAGTTCTTC.